The rows below give T cell receptor beta chains drawn from one sample of a study of human T cells and chemical hapten exposure. TCRdb analysed the RACE reads with MiXCR anew, one entry per CDR3 protein. The table shows about 350,000 distinct CDR3 sequences, with 4.5% to 5.5% occurring only once. This specimen was whole blood, taken in connection with sensitization to the hapten diphenylcyclopropenone (DPC). All receptors derive from a woman between 18 and 29 years old with alopecia areata. Some clones in this sample may be carry-over from other donors' samples. CDR3s include the opening cysteine and the closing phenylalanine or tryptophan. Clone size appears in some rows only: once, few, many, or a class for an expanded clone.

CDR3: CATTDGNTEAFF
V: TRBV24-1
size: few
J: TRBJ1-1

CDR3: CASSEGRANQPQHF
V: TRBV2
size: -
J: TRBJ1-5

CDR3: CASSLRTEKLFF
V: TRBV7-2
size: -
J: TRBJ1-4

CDR3: CASSYRGGAKLLGNQPQHF
V: TRBV6-2/TRBV6-3
size: few
J: TRBJ1-5

CDR3: CASNFLGTASTDTQYF
V: TRBV5-5
size: few
J: TRBJ2-3

CDR3: CASIPKKGFTGELFF
V: TRBV12-3/TRBV12-4
size: -
J: TRBJ2-2

CDR3: CASSQPSGVNTGELFF
V: TRBV4-1
size: many
J: TRBJ2-2

CDR3: CATSGEDANQPQHF
V: TRBV24-1
size: few
J: TRBJ1-5

CDR3: CASSRHGQDIYEQYF
V: TRBV28
size: many
J: TRBJ2-7

CDR3: CATSTKAGDQPQHF
V: TRBV15
size: -
J: TRBJ1-5

CDR3: CASTLLRDRAMPGANVLTF
V: TRBV6-2/TRBV6-3
size: many
J: TRBJ2-6

CDR3: CASSGKGGFGNEQYF
V: TRBV6-1
size: many
J: TRBJ2-7

CDR3: CASSPGSALYGYTF
V: TRBV28
size: -
J: TRBJ1-2

CDR3: CAISDPDNGYTF
V: TRBV10-3
size: -
J: TRBJ1-2

CDR3: CSARDPPSGATDTQYF
V: TRBV20-1
size: -
J: TRBJ2-3

CDR3: CASTGSLGPPLHF
V: TRBV6-1
size: -
J: TRBJ1-6

CDR3: CASSEITSGNTIYF
V: TRBV2
size: few
J: TRBJ1-3

CDR3: CAIGTGVGSKNIQYF
V: TRBV10-3
size: -
J: TRBJ2-4

CDR3: CASSQDLGSNTGELFF
V: TRBV4-3
size: few
J: TRBJ2-2

CDR3: CSARVGTDTQYF
V: TRBV20-1
size: many
J: TRBJ2-3

CDR3: CSVEDGRRSYGYTF
V: TRBV29-1
size: -
J: TRBJ1-2

CDR3: CASRWSGGGYGYTF
V: TRBV6-2/TRBV6-3
size: many
J: TRBJ1-2

CDR3: CASSRSSRNTEAFF
V: TRBV3-1
size: few
J: TRBJ1-1

CDR3: CASSPVPQETQYF
V: TRBV5-1
size: many
J: TRBJ2-5

CDR3: CASSLGDRSTDTQYF
V: TRBV5-1
size: many
J: TRBJ2-3

CDR3: CASSLGGEVTEAFF
V: TRBV7-6
size: -
J: TRBJ1-1

CDR3: CASSFRVERHSTDTQYF
V: TRBV12-3/TRBV12-4
size: many
J: TRBJ2-3

CDR3: CASGRDYYNEQFF
V: TRBV6-5
size: many
J: TRBJ2-1

CDR3: CATSGPGTIRRNTIYF
V: TRBV15
size: many
J: TRBJ1-3

CDR3: CSATRTGYSYEQYF
V: TRBV20-1
size: many
J: TRBJ2-7

CDR3: CASSGQGRANYGYTF
V: TRBV2
size: -
J: TRBJ1-2

CDR3: CASSLDGNQPQHF
V: TRBV7-9
size: many
J: TRBJ1-5

CDR3: CASSRQGTHTDTQYF
V: TRBV7-9
size: -
J: TRBJ2-3

CDR3: CASSSDREDTDTQYF
V: TRBV7-9
size: many
J: TRBJ2-3

CDR3: CASSLTGAVSDEQFF
V: TRBV5-1
size: -
J: TRBJ2-1

CDR3: CASSLDPKNIQYF
V: TRBV7-2
size: many
J: TRBJ2-4

CDR3: CASSYASLAGRAFF
V: TRBV6-2/TRBV6-3
size: few
J: TRBJ1-1

CDR3: CASLTRSGGQETQYF
V: TRBV12-5
size: few
J: TRBJ2-5

CDR3: CSVALRTGTDTQYF
V: TRBV29-1
size: many
J: TRBJ2-3

CDR3: CASSLLGGTTTGELFF
V: TRBV7-2
size: many
J: TRBJ2-2

CDR3: CASSWSGARYEQYF
V: TRBV28
size: many
J: TRBJ2-7

CDR3: CASSPWTGRDYNEQFF
V: TRBV7-2
size: many
J: TRBJ2-1

CDR3: CASSFVYPDTQYF
V: TRBV27
size: few
J: TRBJ2-3

CDR3: CASSYNRAGEAFF
V: TRBV6-5
size: many
J: TRBJ1-1

CDR3: CASSLRLAGSQETQYF
V: TRBV11-2
size: many
J: TRBJ2-5

CDR3: CSVAGETGELFF
V: TRBV29-1
size: many
J: TRBJ2-2

CDR3: CASSSSGGNTDTQYF
V: TRBV6-5
size: many
J: TRBJ2-3

CDR3: CSLRTVDEQFF
V: TRBV29-1
size: -
J: TRBJ2-1

CDR3: CASSRDSGLYSNQPQHF
V: TRBV7-6
size: few
J: TRBJ1-5

CDR3: CASSLSDRADTQYF
V: TRBV5-6
size: -
J: TRBJ2-3

CDR3: CASTGFGDYGYTF
V: TRBV6-5
size: -
J: TRBJ1-2

CDR3: CSARDPNLRRGSGQPQHF
V: TRBV20-1
size: many
J: TRBJ1-5

CDR3: CSAVVRGDETGELFF
V: TRBV20-1
size: few
J: TRBJ2-2